This TCR beta chain was documented in a study of monozygotic twins with inflammatory bowel disease. Germline V gene lookup returns CDR1 KGHSH and CDR2 LQKENI. This CDR3 contains 18 residues. TCRdb re-called the 5' RACE reads, yielding one record per CDR3 amino acid sequence without DNA. The listing records about 420,000 distinct CDR3 sequences. This clonotype originated in a human donor with ulcerative colitis or Crohn's disease, or a healthy co-twin of an affected twin (not recorded which). Sample: blood. The V and J genes are TRBV18 and TRBJ2-5; lacking DNA, the TRBD2 call made by TCRdb goes unchecked. This chain's CDR3 is CASSPGSSGGIRPKTQYF.